Listed below are T cell receptor beta chains from one sample, sequenced in a study of blood T cell repertoires in COVID-19. Profiling relied on immunoSEQ multiplex PCR, and the TCRdb table lists in-frame clones only, not all of them. The table records around 43,000 clones, about nine tenths of them present only once. Material: peripheral blood. Source of these receptors: a man aged 45-65 years with active COVID-19. The conserved cysteine and the conserved F or W are not part of the CDR3 here. Fields, in order: V gene, J gene, CDR3 protein.

TRBV28	TRBJ1-5	ASSFPGAGQPQH
TRBV2	TRBJ1-5	ASSPRQGHQPQH
TRBV28	TRBJ2-7	ASSGPENGVSYEQY
TRBV6-5	TRBJ2-7	ASRPLAGGSHEQY
TRBV2	TRBJ2-7	ASSVDSPSYEQY
TRBV6-2/TRBV6-3	TRBJ2-7	ASSPRTGTGPYEQY
TRBV10-1	TRBJ2-7	ASSEGSGASYEQY
TRBV30	TRBJ2-2	AWDSTGELF
TRBV28	TRBJ2-7	ASSWISGRAIYEQY
TRBV5-1	TRBJ2-7	ASSLRGPELY
TRBV6-2/TRBV6-3	TRBJ1-5	ASSLGASNQPQH
TRBV29-1	TRBJ1-2	SVEGDSGYT
TRBV3-1/TRBV3-2	TRBJ1-1	ASSRGGNTEAF
TRBV29-1	TRBJ1-2	SVRETNRDSAPYGYT
TRBV13	TRBJ1-1	ASSPAGDGNTEAF
TRBV28	TRBJ1-1	ASSLKNRGLAAF
TRBV29-1	TRBJ2-3	SVEGGLAGSTDTQY
TRBV27	TRBJ1-2	ASSSYPGQGTPWGYT
TRBV24-1	TRBJ2-3	ATSDLPGLSTDTQY
TRBV27	TRBJ1-2	ASSLIGSGVHT
TRBV7-8	TRBJ2-3	ASEGTYTDTQY
TRBV29-1	TRBJ1-4	SVGWGRSNEKLF
TRBV6-2/TRBV6-3	TRBJ2-1	ASSYNSETYEQF
TRBV15	TRBJ2-1	ATSPQVYNEQF
TRBV6-1	TRBJ2-3	ASSEWTANTDTQY
TRBV2	TRBJ1-6	ASSDPGQRYSPLH
TRBV5-1	TRBJ2-4	ASSLAVQGAKNIQY
TRBV3-1/TRBV3-2	TRBJ1-5	ASSHGRRDQPQH
TRBV28	TRBJ2-5	ASSWDRAGETQY
TRBV6-4	TRBJ1-5	ASSGGTGLIDQPQH
TRBV5-4	TRBJ2-3	ASSLEGGTDTQY
TRBV4-3	TRBJ1-5	ASSQDIGNQPQH
TRBV6-5	TRBJ2-3	ASSYSNLGDTQY
TRBV4-2	TRBJ2-3	ASSQANAGDTQY
TRBV7-9	TRBJ2-3	ASSFHGLDTQY
TRBV3-1/TRBV3-2	TRBJ1-5	ASSRQLNQPQH
TRBV19	TRBJ1-2	ASSPHTGGVGYGYT
TRBV4-1	TRBJ2-1	ASSQEWQKVNEQF
TRBV10-2	TRBJ2-7	ASSGDDWTSYEQY
TRBV7-9	TRBJ2-1	ASSLAWGLAGGSYNEQF
TRBV18	TRBJ1-1	ASSPSKGGDTEAF
TRBV7-9	TRBJ2-7	ASSLGVSYEQY
TRBV27	TRBJ1-6	ASSFRTGGNSPLH
TRBV11-2	TRBJ2-1	ASSFRTGGVNEQF
TRBV24-1	TRBJ2-7	ATSDSSGTPY
TRBV27	TRBJ1-5	ASSFGVPPNQPQH
TRBV30	TRBJ2-7	ACHGTGRIYEQY
TRBV15	TRBJ2-1	ATSLTFMSSYNEQF
TRBV25-1	TRBJ1-4	ASSWGTGNEKLF
TRBV6-4	TRBJ2-1	ASSETTGTGGNEQF
TRBV19	TRBJ1-3	ASRRGNEDTIY
TRBV10-3	TRBJ1-5	AISEWGQGHQPQH
TRBV10-3	TRBJ1-2	AINNEQDGYT
TRBV9	TRBJ2-7	ASSTDDRPTYEQY
TRBV7-8	TRBJ2-1	ASTQRGSGGLNEQF
TRBV2	TRBJ1-6	ATVRDREKSPLH
TRBV14	TRBJ2-1	ASSYGTSPTNEQF